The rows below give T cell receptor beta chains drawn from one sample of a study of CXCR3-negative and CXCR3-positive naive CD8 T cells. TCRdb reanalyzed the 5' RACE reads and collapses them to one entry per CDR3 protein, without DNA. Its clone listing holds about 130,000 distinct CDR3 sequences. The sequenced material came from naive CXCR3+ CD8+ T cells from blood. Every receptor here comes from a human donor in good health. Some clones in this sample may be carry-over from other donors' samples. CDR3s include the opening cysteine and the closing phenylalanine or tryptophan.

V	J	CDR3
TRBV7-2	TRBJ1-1	CASSLFTGLNTEAFF
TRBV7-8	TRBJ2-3	CASSLRQGAYPDTQYF
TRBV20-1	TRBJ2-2	CSARGRADLTGELFF
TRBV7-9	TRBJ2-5	CASSLFLGLAEETQYF
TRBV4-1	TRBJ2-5	CASSRDRGQETQYF
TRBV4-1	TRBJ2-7	CASSQEGQGNWEQYF
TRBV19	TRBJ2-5	CASSIDLRDPQETQYF
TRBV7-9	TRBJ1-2	CASSVTGQADRGYTF
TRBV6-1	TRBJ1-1	CASSENKGLNTEAFF
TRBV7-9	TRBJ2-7	CASSSAGVFYEQYF
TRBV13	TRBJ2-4	CASSSRTGTSEPNIQYF
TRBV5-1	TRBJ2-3	CASSKQEMYTDTQYF
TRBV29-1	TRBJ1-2	CSVEVQGNYGYTF
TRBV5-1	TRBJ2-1	CASGGQGQSTYNEQFF
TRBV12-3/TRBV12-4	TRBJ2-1	CASSSTGGAMNEQFF